This TCR beta chain was sequenced for a study of cytomegalovirus exposure and HLA in healthy donors. Study-wide results and limits: Most TCRs appeared rarely, but some public TCRs recurred in many donors. Immune exposure information comprised only CMV serostatus. In a later analysis, TCR association rates varied by HLA locus: DRB1 most, HLA-C fewest.

Both 60 Vbeta primers and 13 Jbeta primers went into the PCR. Using immunoSEQ multiplex PCR, the repertoire was profiled, and TCRdb retains in-frame clones only, with some absent. The table includes 190,000 or so clones, 75% to 90% detected once. Of note for this clone: The antigen is not known.

Trimming removed 5 bases at V and 9 bases at J, with 13 bases between. This CDR3 has 12 amino acids. Germline lookup yields CDR1 MNHNY and CDR2 SVGAGI (reference sequence). Sequencing used PBMCs. The origin of this receptor is a boy younger than 18 in good health and CMV-seronegative. This chain joins TRBV6-6 and TRBJ1-2; D call uncertain. The CDR3 coding sequence is TGTGCCAGCAGTCCCTCCTCGTCCCGCTACACCTTC. Translated: CASSPSSSRYTF.